This T cell receptor (beta chain) was retrieved from a study of monozygotic twins with inflammatory bowel disease. This CDR3 comprises 14 residues. Overall study findings and caveats: Patient repertoire variability may have increased through differing immunosuppressive treatments. Compared with healthy twins, IBD patients shared fewer clonotypes with others, especially with disease activity.

The quantity of total RNA per TCR library was roughly 3,700 ng. Reanalyzing the 5' RACE reads, TCRdb keeps one entry per CDR3 protein, without DNA. The specimen's table records some 130,000 distinct CDR3 sequences. As regards this clonotype: The target antigen is unknown.

The specimen was blood. The J gene is TRBJ2-1, the V gene TRBV12-3 or TRBV12-4; without DNA, the TCRdb call of TRBD2 cannot be checked. The origin of this receptor is a human donor with ulcerative colitis or Crohn's disease, or a healthy co-twin of an affected twin (not recorded which). CDR3: CASGRLADNNEQFF.